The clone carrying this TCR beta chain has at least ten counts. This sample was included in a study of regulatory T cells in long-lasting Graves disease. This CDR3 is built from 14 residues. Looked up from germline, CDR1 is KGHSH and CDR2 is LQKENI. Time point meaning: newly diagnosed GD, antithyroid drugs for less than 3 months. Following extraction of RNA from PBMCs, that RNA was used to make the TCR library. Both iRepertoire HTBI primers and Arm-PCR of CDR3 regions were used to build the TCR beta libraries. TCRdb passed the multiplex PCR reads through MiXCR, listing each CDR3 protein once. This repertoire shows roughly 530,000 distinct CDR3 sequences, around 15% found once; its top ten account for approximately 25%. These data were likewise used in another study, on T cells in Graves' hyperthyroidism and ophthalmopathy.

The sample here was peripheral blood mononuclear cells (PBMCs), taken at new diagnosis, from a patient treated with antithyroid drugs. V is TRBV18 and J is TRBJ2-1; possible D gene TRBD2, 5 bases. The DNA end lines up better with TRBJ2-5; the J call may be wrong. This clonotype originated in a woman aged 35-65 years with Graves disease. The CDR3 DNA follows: TGTGCCAGCTCACCATCGAACGGGGAAGAGACCCAGTACTTC. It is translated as CASSPSNGEETQYF.